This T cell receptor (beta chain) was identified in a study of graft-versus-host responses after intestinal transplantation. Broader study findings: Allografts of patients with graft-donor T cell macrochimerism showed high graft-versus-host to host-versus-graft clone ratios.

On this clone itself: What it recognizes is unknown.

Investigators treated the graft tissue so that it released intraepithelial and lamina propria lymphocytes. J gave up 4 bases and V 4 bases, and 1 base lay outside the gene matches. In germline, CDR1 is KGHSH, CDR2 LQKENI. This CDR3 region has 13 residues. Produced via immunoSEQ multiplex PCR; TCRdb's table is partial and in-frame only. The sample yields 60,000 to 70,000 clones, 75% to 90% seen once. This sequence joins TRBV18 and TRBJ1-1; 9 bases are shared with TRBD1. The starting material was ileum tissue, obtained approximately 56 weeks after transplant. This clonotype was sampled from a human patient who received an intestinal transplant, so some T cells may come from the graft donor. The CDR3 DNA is TGTGCCAGCTCACTACAGGGGGCCACTGAAGCTTTCTTT. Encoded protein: CASSLQGATEAFF.